Each of the 24 T cell receptor beta chains below was sequenced from the same sample in a study of identifying expanded T cells in peripheral blood (dated by TCRdb to the late 2010s). Libraries were built with the immunoSEQ multiplex PCR assay. Imported from immuneACCESS, the table was reduced by TCRdb to in-frame sequences with V and J called. These copies leave out some clones; in studies compared against another copy, an unresolved V gene accounts for under half, and the cause of the remainder is not known. This sample lists over 100,000 clones; 88% were detected once. The ten largest clones represent approximately 8% of the sample. The sequenced material came from blood. The source is a person aged 18-70 years in good health.

This clone was seen only once. V is TRBV4-1 and J is TRBJ1-1; D perhaps matches TRBD1 (5 bases). The V and J ends lost 0 bases and 4 bases respectively, with 15 bases between them. Germline V gene lookup returns CDR1 MGHRA and CDR2 YSYEKL. This CDR3 contains 16 residues. CDR3 coding DNA: TGCGCCAGCAGCCAAGATTTGGGGCGGGTGGCCACTGAAGCTTTCTTT. Translation: CASSQDLGRVATEAFF.

The rearrangement links TRBV19 to TRBJ2-1; 8 nucleotides agree with TRBD1. The J segment lost 6 bases and the V segment lost 4 bases, leaving 8 bases of the junction unmatched. This CDR3 is 15 amino acids long. CDR1 and CDR2 (germline): LNHDA, SQIVND (reference sequence). The DNA for the CDR3 is TGTGCCAGTAGTAGAGGGACAGGTGGGGCCAATGAGCAGTTCTTC. Protein sequence: CASSRGTGGANEQFF.

The chain couples TRBV10-3 to TRBJ2-2; D gene unclear. V was trimmed by 3 bases and J by 3 bases, leaving 8 bases between them. The CDR3 is 14 amino acids. Per the germline V gene, CDR1 is ENHRY and CDR2 is SYGVKD. The CDR3 bases are TGTGCCATCAGTGACCTCCTCGACACCGGGGAGCTGTTTTTT. This codes for CAISDLLDTGELFF.

CDR3 amino acids: CASRTSTGGAAFF. CDR3 in DNA: TGTGCCAGCAGAACTTCGACAGGGGGCGCAGCTTTCTTT. The chain employs TRBV6-6 and TRBJ1-1, with 10 bases lining up with TRBD1. V dropped 6 bases and J dropped 10; count of bases not matched to a gene: 8. Germline loops: CDR1 MNHNY, CDR2 SVGAGI (reference sequence). There are 13 residues in the CDR3.

This chain links TRBV5-1 with TRBJ2-2; 9 bases are a match to TRBD2. Germline loops: CDR1 SGHRS, CDR2 YFSETQ. The CDR3 is 18 amino acids. Trimming removed 0 bases from V and 0 bases from J; junction bases left unmatched: 6. Here the CDR3 DNA reads TGCGCCAGCAGCTTGGGATCTAGCGGGGCGTCGAACACCGGGGAGCTGTTTTTT. Residues: CASSLGSSGASNTGELFF.

The chain joins TRBV5-6 to TRBJ2-4; 7 bases are a match to TRBD1. Trimming cost V 1 base and J 2 bases; bases outside gene matches: 9. Germline CDR1 is SGHDT and CDR2 is YYEEEE. This CDR3 has 17 residues. CDR3 sequence: CASSLSTGVGTKNIQYF. As DNA, the CDR3 is TGTGCCAGCAGCTTGTCTACAGGGGTAGGAACCAAAAACATTCAGTACTTC.

CDR3 DNA: TGTGCCAGCTCACCACTGGCCCAAGAGACCCAGTACTTC. It encodes CASSPLAQETQYF. The J gene is TRBJ2-5, the V gene TRBV18; D gene ambiguous. Trimming took 1 base from V and 1 from J, leaving 4 bases between them. CDR3 length: 13 residues. Germline CDR1 reads KGHSH; CDR2 reads LQKENI.

The gene calls are TRBV7-7 and TRBJ2-5; D not resolved. The CDR3 is 14 residues long. Trimming pared 1 base from V and 1 base from J, leaving 7 bases between. Looked up from germline, CDR1 is SSHAT and CDR2 is FNYEAQ (reference sequence). As DNA, the CDR3 is TGTGCCAGCAGCTTAGGCAACCCCCAAGAGACCCAGTACTTC. Translation gives CASSLGNPQETQYF.

The chain has TRBV25-1 and TRBJ2-4; the D is unclear. The germline V and J ends were trimmed by 4 bases and 16 bases, with 14 bases remaining between them. This CDR3 is built from 11 residues. Germline V gives CDR1 MGHDK, CDR2 SYGVNS. In DNA, the CDR3 is TGTGCCAGCAGTGGTGGCGGCCAACGATACTTC. Translated: CASSGGGQRYF.

The chain combines TRBV6-6 with TRBJ1-6, with 8 bases identical to TRBD1. Germline trimming cut 2 bases from V and 8 bases from J; bases unmatched to any gene: 8. This CDR3 is built from 16 residues. The germline CDR1 and CDR2 sequences are MNHNY and SVGAGI (reference sequence). The CDR3 loop is CASSYQDRVGHSPLHF. The CDR3 DNA reads TGTGCCAGCAGTTACCAGGACAGGGTAGGGCATTCACCCCTCCACTTT.

The rearrangement joins TRBV6-6 to TRBJ1-2; tentative D call: TRBD1 (5 bases). V gave up 8 bases and J gave up 3 bases, with 16 bases separating them. The CDR3 extends over 14 amino acids. The V gene's germline CDR1 is MNHNY and CDR2 SVGAGI (reference sequence). The CDR3 reads CASRGGANYYGYTF. DNA for the CDR3: TGTGCCAGCCGTGGGGGAGCCAATTACTATGGCTACACCTTC.

This clone was seen only a few times. CDR3 protein: CSARTQGGYTF. The DNA of the CDR3 is TGCAGTGCTAGAACACAGGGTGGCTACACCTTC. The V and J genes are TRBV20-1 and TRBJ1-2; a weak D match, TRBD1 (6 bases). This CDR3 comprises 11 residues. Germline V CDR1 and CDR2: DFQATT, SNEGSKA (reference sequence). The V end lost 2 bases, the J end lost 7 bases, and 8 bases lay between the germline ends.

The chain links TRBV7-2 to TRBJ1-5, with a weak D call TRBD1 (6 bases). The CDR3 sequence is 15 residues long. The germline gives CDR1 SGHTA, CDR2 FQGNSA. The V gene lost 5 bases and the J gene lost 7 bases, with 18 bases spanning the gap. The CDR3 nucleotides read TGTGCCAGCAGCGCCCTAGGGGGATTCGGGCAGCCCCAGCATTTT. Protein sequence: CASSALGGFGQPQHF.

The chain combines TRBV7-9 with TRBJ2-1, with 7 bases that match TRBD1. The CDR3 sequence is 16 residues long. V lost 6 bases, J lost 4 bases, and 12 bases stayed unmatched. The germline gives CDR1 SEHNR, CDR2 FQNEAQ (reference sequence). The CDR3 DNA is TGTGCCAGCAGACCATCAGAGACAGGGTTTTACAATGAGCAGTTCTTC. This encodes CASRPSETGFYNEQFF.

The chain uses TRBV9 and TRBJ2-4; D is perhaps TRBD1 (6 bases). The CDR3 sequence is 15 residues long. Trimming removed 4 bases from V and 0 bases from J, with 11 bases in between. Germline-derived CDR1 and CDR2 are SGDLS and YYNGEE. The CDR3 region has the DNA TGTGCCAGCAGCAAGGACAGCCAAGCCAAAAACATTCAGTACTTC. Translation: CASSKDSQAKNIQYF.

V gene TRBV28 combines with J gene TRBJ2-7, with 11 bases that match TRBD1. The CDR3 spans 15 residues. Unmatched junction bases numbered 5, after V lost 2 bases and J lost 5 bases. Per the germline V gene, CDR1 is MDHEN and CDR2 is SYDVKM. In DNA form, the CDR3 reads TGTGCCAGCAGTTTAGCCGGGACAGGGGGGGACGAGCAGTACTTC. Translated: CASSLAGTGGDEQYF.

The chain has TRBV9 and TRBJ2-1; D gene uncertain. CDR3 size: 15 residues. Trimming removed 4 bases at V and 2 bases at J, with 13 bases between. The germline gives CDR1 SGDLS, CDR2 YYNGEE. The CDR3, as DNA: TGTGCCAGCAGCCCCCGACCGTTCACCTACAATGAGCAGTTCTTC. Residues: CASSPRPFTYNEQFF.

The chain combines TRBV10-3 with TRBJ2-7, with D possibly being TRBD2 (7 bases). Germline CDR1 is ENHRY and CDR2 is SYGVKD. Trimming shortened V by 10 bases and J by 6 bases, and 19 bases separated the two germline ends. The CDR3 consists of 13 residues. The CDR3 loop is CASLGGAEGEQYF. The CDR3 DNA reads TGTGCCAGCCTTGGGGGGGCCGAGGGCGAGCAGTACTTC.

The genes are TRBV10-2 and TRBJ1-5; D is ambiguous. CDR3 size: 14 residues. Germline loops: CDR1 WSHSY, CDR2 SAAADI. V was shortened by 0 bases and J by 8 bases, with 11 bases between the two germline ends. CDR3: CASSESGRREPQHF. As DNA, the CDR3 is TGCGCCAGCAGTGAGTCAGGACGGCGGGAGCCCCAGCATTTT.

This rearrangement joins TRBV6-5 to TRBJ2-3; D is possibly TRBD1 (6 bases). The CDR3 has 15 amino acids. V lost 6 bases and J 0 bases, leaving 13 bases between the germline ends. The V gene's germline CDR1 is MNHEY and CDR2 SVGAGI. The CDR3 is CASSQRGGSTDTQYF. The DNA for the CDR3 is TGTGCCAGCAGCCAACGAGGGGGAAGCACAGATACGCAGTATTTT.

V usage is TRBV7-2 and J usage is TRBJ2-3; TRBD2 matches at 9 bases. V was clipped by 6 bases and J by 1 base; unmatched bases: 2. The CDR3 has 14 residues. In germline, CDR1 is SGHTA, CDR2 FQGNSA. DNA for the CDR3: TGTGCCAGCAGTAGACTAGCGGGCACAGATACGCAGTATTTT. Protein product: CASSRLAGTDTQYF.

CDR3 in amino acids: CASSGGTEETQYF. The CDR3 DNA reads as TGTGCCAGCAGCGGGGGGACTGAAGAGACCCAGTACTTC. This chain links TRBV9 with TRBJ2-5, with D tentatively TRBD2 (6 bases). The germline V gene encodes CDR1 SGDLS and CDR2 YYNGEE. The CDR3 length is 13 residues. The ends were cut back, 3 bases at V and 3 bases at J, with 9 bases in the middle.

The J gene is TRBJ2-1, the V gene TRBV4-1; D may be TRBD1 or TRBD2 (6 bases each). CDR1 and CDR2 (germline): MGHRA, YSYEKL. Trimming cost V 0 bases and J 5 bases, with 11 bases left between them. This CDR3 spans 15 amino acids. The CDR3 is CASSQEGGLDNEQFF. CDR3 nucleotides: TGCGCCAGCAGCCAAGAGGGGGGCCTAGACAATGAGCAGTTCTTC.

V usage is TRBV30 and J usage is TRBJ1-2; 7 positions match TRBD1. The ends lost 1 base at V and 13 bases at J; junction bases unmatched: 12. The germline V gene has CDR1 GTSNPN and CDR2 SVGIG (reference sequence). The CDR3 is made up of 13 amino acids. CDR3 sequence: CAWSERPDRSSTF. The CDR3 nucleotides are TGTGCCTGGAGTGAACGGCCGGACAGGTCGAGCACCTTC.